This T cell receptor (beta chain) was found in a study of post-analysis software for immune sequencing data. Study results and caveats: Patients used roughly five TRBV segments, including TRBV5-6, TRBV5-1 and TRBV20-1, more often than controls. F measure clustering grouped samples strongly by preparation batch.

The germline CDR1 and CDR2 sequences are DFQATT and SNEGSKA (reference sequence). With V trimmed by 6 bases and J by 0 bases, 4 bases remained unmatched. The CDR3 spans 14 residues. In this sample, this clonotype turned up a few times. The antigen is not known. Incorporated into the TCR beta cDNA libraries were unique molecular identifiers, which served to reduce PCR and sequencing biases. TCRdb fed the PCR reads into MiXCR, producing one record per CDR3 protein. The repertoire consists of approximately 360,000 distinct CDR3 sequences, with less than 40% occurring once and the leading ten covering roughly 12%.

The source material was blood. This receptor was obtained from a girl aged 10 to 17 with multiple sclerosis. The chain uses TRBV20-1 and TRBJ1-4; 7 positions match TRBD1. The CDR3 sequence is CSATGAATNEKLFF. The CDR3 DNA follows: TGCAGTGCAACAGGGGCAGCAACTAATGAAAAACTGTTTTTT.